These 21 T cell receptor beta chains came from one sample sequenced in a study of shared clonotypes between healthy human individuals. Clones were read by immunoSEQ multiplex PCR, and TCRdb kept only the in-frame ones, dropping some. The sample yields 850,000 to 1,100,000 clones, roughly 80% seen once. Input material: memory CD4+ T cells from PBMCs. Indicated subset: CD45RA-negative fraction. The receptors were sampled from a man between 18 and 29 years old in good health. Some clones in this sample may be carry-over from other donors' samples.

The rearrangement uses TRBV7-8 and TRBJ2-3; TRBD2 aligns across 14 bases. Germline values: CDR1 SGHVS, CDR2 FQNEAQ. Losses at the gene ends were 5 bases for V and 6 bases for J; bases not matched to a gene: 4. The CDR3 is 15 residues long. CDR3 sequence: CASSQTSGRADTQYF. In DNA form, the CDR3 reads TGTGCCAGCAGCCAGACTAGCGGGAGGGCCGATACGCAGTATTTT.

The chain has TRBV4-2 and TRBJ2-5; D uncertain. This CDR3 has 13 amino acids. Trimming removed 4 bases from V and 2 bases from J, with 8 bases in between. Germline V gives CDR1 LGHNA, CDR2 YNFKEQ. CDR3: CASSRVGQETQYF. CDR3 bases: TGTGCCAGCAGCCGGGTAGGGCAAGAGACCCAGTACTTC.

Regarding this clone: Other DNA sequences of this sample code for an identical CDR3. The DNA of the CDR3 is TGCGCCAGCAGCTTGGCCGGATTCGGGGAGCTGTTTTTT. It encodes CASSLAGFGELFF. The chain is built from TRBV5-1 and TRBJ2-2; D unresolved. The CDR3 covers 13 residues. Deletions cut 0 bases from V and 7 bases from J, with 7 bases between. The V gene's germline CDR1 is SGHRS and CDR2 YFSETQ. The full variable domain, with the rest looked up from reference TRBV5-1 and TRBJ2-2, is KAGVTQTPRYLIKTRGQQVTLSCSPISGHRSVSWYQQTPGQGLQFLFEYFSETQRNKGNFPGRFSGRQFSNSRSEMNVSTLELGDSALYLCASSLAGFGELFFGEGSRLTVL.

The rearrangement links TRBV4-2 to TRBJ2-1; D is ambiguous. With 2 bases removed from V and 4 bases from J, the gap between germline ends came to 9 bases. The CDR3 length is 14 residues. Germline CDR1 reads LGHNA; CDR2 reads YNFKEQ. The CDR3 is CASSQRTPYNEQFF. The DNA for the CDR3 is TGTGCCAGCAGCCAAAGAACGCCTTACAATGAGCAGTTCTTC.

The gene calls are TRBV11-3 and TRBJ2-1; D unresolved. Looked up from germline, CDR1 is SGHNT and CDR2 is YENEEA. The CDR3 extends over 13 amino acids. The V end was cut by 1 base, the J end by 6 bases, with 7 bases between. Here the CDR3 DNA reads TGTGCCAGCAGCTTAGGGGTCAGCAATGAGCAGTTCTTC. Translation gives CASSLGVSNEQFF.

The rearrangement joins TRBV6-5 to TRBJ1-2; a weak D match, TRBD1 (6 bases). From germline, CDR1 is MNHEY and CDR2 SVGAGI. CDR3 length: 15 amino acids. The V and J ends lost 6 bases and 8 bases respectively, with 22 bases between them. The CDR3 protein is CASRDGSQGYGGYTF. The CDR3 DNA is TGTGCCAGCAGGGATGGATCACAGGGATACGGGGGCTACACCTTC.

The chain links TRBV18 to TRBJ1-1; TRBD1 matches 11 bases. The CDR3 spans 16 residues. Germline lookup yields CDR1 KGHSH and CDR2 LQKENI. J lost 5 bases, V lost 6 bases, and 11 bases had no gene match. Written as DNA, the CDR3 is TGTGCCAGCTCCCCGGTCGGGACAGGGGGTCGAACTGAAGCTTTCTTT. Translating gives CASSPVGTGGRTEAFF.

DNA for the CDR3: TGTGCCAGCAGTAAGGGGTTCTCTGGAAACACCATATATTTT. Translation: CASSKGFSGNTIYF. The V gene is TRBV6-6, the J gene TRBJ1-3; D possibly corresponds to TRBD1 (5 bases). The germline CDR1 and CDR2 sequences are MNHNY and SVGAGI (reference sequence). Trimming left V 5 bases short and J 0 bases short, with 8 bases between. The CDR3 length is 14 residues.

J is TRBJ1-1 and V is TRBV29-1, with 7 positions matching TRBD1. Looked up from germline, CDR1 is SQVTM and CDR2 is ANQGSEA. The CDR3 has 13 residues. V lost 6 bases and J lost 4; bases outside the gene matches: 8. This CDR3 reads CSVDRVGTTEAFF. The CDR3 nucleotides read TGCAGCGTCGACAGGGTTGGGACCACTGAAGCTTTCTTT.

The rearrangement links TRBV7-9 to TRBJ1-3; possibly TRBD1 for D (6 bases). Trimming pared 4 bases from V and 3 bases from J, leaving 13 bases between. This CDR3 is 15 amino acids long. Germline-derived CDR1 and CDR2 are SEHNR and FQNEAQ (reference sequence). As DNA, the CDR3 is TGTGCCAGCAGCTCCACAGGGATTGTTGGAAACACCATATATTTT. Protein sequence: CASSSTGIVGNTIYF.

This clone was detected only a few times. Other DNA sequences within the sample encode an identical CDR3. The V gene is TRBV28, the J gene TRBJ2-2; D ambiguous. The V end lost 5 bases, the J end lost 4 bases, and 8 bases lay between the germline ends. The CDR3 has 13 amino acids. Germline V gene data show CDR1 as MDHEN and CDR2 as SYDVKM. The CDR3 is CASSPTSTGELFF. CDR3 bases: TGTGCCAGCAGTCCGACATCCACCGGGGAGCTGTTTTTT.

The rearrangement uses TRBV28 and TRBJ1-2; TRBD1 matches 7 bases. Looked up from germline, CDR1 is MDHEN and CDR2 is SYDVKM. Trimming removed 8 bases from V and 4 bases from J; junction bases left unmatched: 13. The CDR3 consists of 15 residues. In DNA form, the CDR3 reads TGTGCCAGCCAAGTCCCGGGACAGACCATCTATGGCTACACCTTC. Translation gives CASQVPGQTIYGYTF.

The rearrangement joins TRBV28 to TRBJ1-1, with D maybe TRBD1 (5 bases). This CDR3 is 13 amino acids long. Trimming stripped 6 bases from V and 1 base from J, with 9 bases between. The germline CDR1 and CDR2 sequences are MDHEN and SYDVKM. The CDR3 region is CASRTTENTEAFF. CDR3 sequence (DNA): TGTGCCAGCAGAACGACAGAGAACACTGAAGCTTTCTTT. The variable domain in full, with the rest retrieved from reference TRBV28 and TRBJ1-1, is DVKVTQSSRYLVKRTGEKVFLECVQDMDHENMFWYRQDPGLGLRLIYFSYDVKMKEKGDIPEGYSVSREKKERFSLILESASTNQTSMYLCASRTTENTEAFFGQGTRLTVV.

The count of this clone is one. This rearrangement joins TRBV11-3 to TRBJ2-5, with D perhaps given as TRBD1 or TRBD2 (6 bases each). Trimming stripped 4 bases from V and 5 bases from J, with 20 bases between. The CDR3 sequence is 16 residues long. CDR1 SGHNT and CDR2 YENEEA come from the germline V gene. This CDR3 reads CASSWGGGGGSETQYF. CDR3 DNA sequence: TGTGCCAGCAGCTGGGGCGGAGGGGGAGGTTCGGAGACCCAGTACTTC.

On this clone itself: A much larger clonotype is one base distant, so this may be a read error. This rearrangement joins TRBV5-6 to TRBJ1-2, with a possible D match to TRBD1 (5 bases). The CDR3 contains 13 residues. Trimming pared 0 bases from V and 2 bases from J, leaving 5 bases between. Germline lookup yields CDR1 SGHDT and CDR2 YYEEEE. This CDR3 reads CASSLGQNYGYTF. The CDR3 DNA reads as TGTGCCAGCAGCTTGGGACAGAACTATGGCTACACCTTC. The variable domain in full, completed from reference TRBV5-6 and TRBJ1-2, reads DAGVTQSPTHLIKTRGQQVTLRCSPKSGHDTVSWYQQALGQGPQFIFQYYEEEERQRGNFPDRFSGHQFPNYSSELNVNALLLGDSALYLCASSLGQNYGYTFGSGTRLTVV.

The V call is TRBV9, the J call TRBJ1-2; D is perhaps TRBD1 (5 bases). Per the germline V gene, CDR1 is SGDLS and CDR2 is YYNGEE. CDR3 length: 13 residues. V was cut by 0 bases and J by 7 bases, with 10 bases left in between. CDR3 in amino acids: CASSVDNGAGYTF. In nucleotides, the CDR3 is TGTGCCAGCAGCGTAGATAACGGGGCTGGCTACACCTTC.

The V and J genes are TRBV7-9 and TRBJ1-2; the match to TRBD1 covers 9 bases. The CDR3 is 13 residues long. Trimming cost V 4 bases and J 7 bases; bases outside gene matches: 4. Germline-derived CDR1 and CDR2 are SEHNR and FQNEAQ (reference sequence). The CDR3 DNA sequence: TGTGCCAGCAGCTCGAAACAGGGGGCTGGCTACACCTTC. Translating it yields CASSSKQGAGYTF. Complete variable domain (other parts from reference TRBV7-9 and TRBJ1-2): DTGVSQNPRHKITKRGQNVTFRCDPISEHNRLYWYRQTLGQGPEFLTYFQNEAQLEKSRLLSDRFSAERPKGSFSTLEIQRTEQGDSAMYLCASSSKQGAGYTFGSGTRLTVV.

This clone was seen just once. This chain uses TRBV6-5 with TRBJ2-7; TRBD1 aligns across 8 bases. J lost 1 base, V lost 0 bases, and 5 bases had no gene match. Germline assignment: CDR1 MNHEY and CDR2 SVGAGI. CDR3 length equals 16 residues. CDR3 in amino acids: CASSYSLGQGSYEQYF. The CDR3 coding sequence is TGTGCCAGCAGTTACTCGCTCGGACAGGGATCCTACGAGCAGTACTTC.

The CDR3 sequence: CASSAGYGNTIYF. Here the CDR3 DNA reads TGTGCCAGCAGCGCCGGTTATGGAAACACCATATATTTT. The rearrangement uses TRBV7-3 and TRBJ1-3; D unresolved. The CDR3 has 13 residues. V was shortened by 5 bases and J by 3 bases, with 8 bases between the two germline ends. Germline loops: CDR1 SGHTA, CDR2 FQGTGA.

This clone appeared many times. J is TRBJ2-1 and V is TRBV5-4; D gene uncertain. The CDR3 covers 14 residues. In germline, CDR1 is SGHNT, CDR2 YYREEE (reference sequence). The V and J ends lost 1 base and 3 bases respectively, with 8 bases between them. CDR3 loop: CASSLPGIYNEQFF. CDR3 DNA sequence: TGTGCCAGCAGCTTGCCCGGTATCTACAATGAGCAGTTCTTC.

This clone was detected a few times. The CDR3 DNA follows: TGTGCCAGCAGCTCCAGGACAGGGGGAACGAGTTCACCCCTCCACTTT. Encoded protein: CASSSRTGGTSSPLHF. The rearrangement links TRBV7-9 to TRBJ1-6, with 10 positions matching TRBD1. The V gene end was trimmed by 4 bases and the J gene end by 9 bases; junction bases not matched to a gene: 9. Germline loops: CDR1 SEHNR, CDR2 FQNEAQ (reference sequence). This CDR3 is 16 amino acids long.